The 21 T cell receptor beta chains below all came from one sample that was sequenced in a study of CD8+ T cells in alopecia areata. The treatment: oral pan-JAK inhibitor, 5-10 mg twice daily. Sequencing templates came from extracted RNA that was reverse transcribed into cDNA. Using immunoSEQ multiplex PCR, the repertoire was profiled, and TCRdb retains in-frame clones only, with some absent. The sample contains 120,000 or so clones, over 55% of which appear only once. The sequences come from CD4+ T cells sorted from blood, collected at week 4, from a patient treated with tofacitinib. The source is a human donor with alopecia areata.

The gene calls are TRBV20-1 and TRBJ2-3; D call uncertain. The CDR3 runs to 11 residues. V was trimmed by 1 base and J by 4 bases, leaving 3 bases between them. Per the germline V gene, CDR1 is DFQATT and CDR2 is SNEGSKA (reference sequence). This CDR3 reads CSARVADTQYF. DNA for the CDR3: TGCAGTGCTAGAGTTGCAGATACGCAGTATTTT.

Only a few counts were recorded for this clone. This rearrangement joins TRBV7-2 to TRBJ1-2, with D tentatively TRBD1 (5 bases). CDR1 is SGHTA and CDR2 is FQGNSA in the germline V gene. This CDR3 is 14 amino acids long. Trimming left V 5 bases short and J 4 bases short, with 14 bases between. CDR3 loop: CASSNPGLSYGYTF. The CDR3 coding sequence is TGTGCCAGCAGCAATCCAGGGTTGAGCTATGGCTACACCTTC.

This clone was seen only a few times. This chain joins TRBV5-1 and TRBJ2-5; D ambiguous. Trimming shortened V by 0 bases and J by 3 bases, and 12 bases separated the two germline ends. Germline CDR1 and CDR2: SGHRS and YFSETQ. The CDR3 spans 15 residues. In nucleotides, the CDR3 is TGCGCCAGCAGCTTGGCCCCCCTAGGTGAAGAGACCCAGTACTTC. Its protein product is CASSLAPLGEETQYF.

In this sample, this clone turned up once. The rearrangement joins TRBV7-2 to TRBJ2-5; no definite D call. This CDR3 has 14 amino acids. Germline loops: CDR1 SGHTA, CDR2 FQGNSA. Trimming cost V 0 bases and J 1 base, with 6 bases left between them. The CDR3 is CASSLASPQETQYF. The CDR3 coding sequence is TGTGCCAGCAGCTTAGCTAGCCCCCAAGAGACCCAGTACTTC.

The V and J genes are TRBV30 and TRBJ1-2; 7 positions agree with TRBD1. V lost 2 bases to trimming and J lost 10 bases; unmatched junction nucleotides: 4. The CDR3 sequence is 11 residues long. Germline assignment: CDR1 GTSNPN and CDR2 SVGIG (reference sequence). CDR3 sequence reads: CAWSRGLDYTF. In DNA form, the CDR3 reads TGTGCCTGGAGTAGGGGGCTGGACTACACCTTC.

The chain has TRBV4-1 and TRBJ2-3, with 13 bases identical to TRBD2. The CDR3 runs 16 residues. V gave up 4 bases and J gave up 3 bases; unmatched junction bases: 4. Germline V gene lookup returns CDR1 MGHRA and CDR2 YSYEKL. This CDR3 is CASSRTTSGRTDTQYF. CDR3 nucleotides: TGCGCCAGCAGCCGTACGACTAGCGGGAGGACAGATACGCAGTATTTT.

The CDR3 spells CASSAEGRETQYF. The CDR3 nucleotides read TGTGCCAGCAGCGCGGAGGGGAGGGAGACCCAGTACTTC. The V gene is TRBV5-4, the J gene TRBJ2-5; a possible D gene is TRBD2 (6 bases). Germline loops: CDR1 SGHNT, CDR2 YYREEE (reference sequence). CDR3 length: 13 residues. The V end lost 4 bases, the J end lost 5 bases, and 12 bases lay between the germline ends.

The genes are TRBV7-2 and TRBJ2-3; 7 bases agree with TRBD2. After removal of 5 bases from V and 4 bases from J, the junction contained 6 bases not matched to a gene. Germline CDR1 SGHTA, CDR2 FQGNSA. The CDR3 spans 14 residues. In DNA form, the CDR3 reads TGTGCCAGCAGCCTCGGGGGGTTCTCAGATACGCAGTATTTT. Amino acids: CASSLGGFSDTQYF.

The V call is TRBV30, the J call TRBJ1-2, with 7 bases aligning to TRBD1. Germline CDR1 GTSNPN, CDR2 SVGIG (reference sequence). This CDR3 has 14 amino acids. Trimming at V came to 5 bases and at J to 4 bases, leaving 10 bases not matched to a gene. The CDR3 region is CAWGRQGSGYGYTF. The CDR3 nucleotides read TGTGCCTGGGGGAGACAGGGCAGCGGCTATGGCTACACCTTC.

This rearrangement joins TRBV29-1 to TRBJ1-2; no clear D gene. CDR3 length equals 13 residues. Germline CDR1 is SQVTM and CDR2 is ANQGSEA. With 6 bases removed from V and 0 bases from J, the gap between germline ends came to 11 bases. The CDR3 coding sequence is TGCAGCGTGCGCCGGGCTACTAACTATGGCTACACCTTC. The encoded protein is CSVRRATNYGYTF.

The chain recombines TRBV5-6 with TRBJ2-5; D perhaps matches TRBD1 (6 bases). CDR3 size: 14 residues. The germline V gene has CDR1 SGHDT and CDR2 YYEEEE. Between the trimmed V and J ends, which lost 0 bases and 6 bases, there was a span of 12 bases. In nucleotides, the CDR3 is TGTGCCAGCAGCTTGGCACAGGGTCGACAGACCCAGTACTTC. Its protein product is CASSLAQGRQTQYF. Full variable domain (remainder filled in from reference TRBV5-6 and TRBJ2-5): DAGVTQSPTHLIKTRGQQVTLRCSPKSGHDTVSWYQQALGQGPQFIFQYYEEEERQRGNFPDRFSGHQFPNYSSELNVNALLLGDSALYLCASSLAQGRQTQYFGPGTRLLVL.

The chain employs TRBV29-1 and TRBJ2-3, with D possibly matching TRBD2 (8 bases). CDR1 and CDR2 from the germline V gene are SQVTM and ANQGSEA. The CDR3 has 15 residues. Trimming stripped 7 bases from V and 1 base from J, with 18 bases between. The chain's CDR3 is CSARGPGGRTDTQYF. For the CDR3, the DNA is TGCAGCGCAAGGGGGCCGGGGGGGCGCACAGATACGCAGTATTTT.

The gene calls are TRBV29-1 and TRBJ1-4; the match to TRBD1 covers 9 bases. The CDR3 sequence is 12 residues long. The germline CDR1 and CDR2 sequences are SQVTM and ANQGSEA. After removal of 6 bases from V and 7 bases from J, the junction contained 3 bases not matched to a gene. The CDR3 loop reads CSVDRGGEKLFF. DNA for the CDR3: TGCAGCGTGGACAGGGGAGGTGAAAAACTGTTTTTT.

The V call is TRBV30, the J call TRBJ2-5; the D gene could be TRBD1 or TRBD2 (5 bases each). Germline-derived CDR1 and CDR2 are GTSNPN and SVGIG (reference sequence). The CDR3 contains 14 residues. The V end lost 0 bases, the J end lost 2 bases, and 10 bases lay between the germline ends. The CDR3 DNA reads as TGTGCCTGGAGTGTACGGGGCCTACAAGAGACCCAGTACTTC. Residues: CAWSVRGLQETQYF.

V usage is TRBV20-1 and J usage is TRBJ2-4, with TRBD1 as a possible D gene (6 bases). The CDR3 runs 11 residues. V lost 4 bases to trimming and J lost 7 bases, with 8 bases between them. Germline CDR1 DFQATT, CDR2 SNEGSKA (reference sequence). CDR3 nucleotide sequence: TGCAGTGCTATCCAGGGGAACATTCAGTACTTC. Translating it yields CSAIQGNIQYF.

The CDR3, as DNA: TGCGCCCCCGACGGCGTATCTTCCTACGAGCAGTACTTC. This encodes CAPDGVSSYEQYF. V and J are TRBV29-1 and TRBJ2-7; D gene uncertain. The CDR3 extends over 13 amino acids. The V gene's germline CDR1 is SQVTM and CDR2 ANQGSEA.

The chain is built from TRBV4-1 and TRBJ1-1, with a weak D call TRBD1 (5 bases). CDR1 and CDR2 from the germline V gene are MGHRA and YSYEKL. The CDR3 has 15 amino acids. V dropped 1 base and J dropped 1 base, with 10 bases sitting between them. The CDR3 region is CASSQARGGNTEAFF. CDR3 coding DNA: TGCGCCAGCAGCCAAGCCCGGGGGGGGAACACTGAAGCTTTCTTT.

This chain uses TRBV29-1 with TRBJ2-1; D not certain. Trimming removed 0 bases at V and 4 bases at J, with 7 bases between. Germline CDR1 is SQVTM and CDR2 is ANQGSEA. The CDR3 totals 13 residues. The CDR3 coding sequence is TGCAGCGTTGAAGATATGCAGTACAATGAGCAGTTCTTC. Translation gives CSVEDMQYNEQFF.

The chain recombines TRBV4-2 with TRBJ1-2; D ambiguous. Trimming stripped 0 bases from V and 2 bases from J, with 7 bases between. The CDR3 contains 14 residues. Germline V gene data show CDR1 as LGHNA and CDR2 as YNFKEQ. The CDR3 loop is CASSQEPENYGYTF. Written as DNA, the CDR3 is TGTGCCAGCAGCCAAGAGCCCGAGAACTATGGCTACACCTTC.

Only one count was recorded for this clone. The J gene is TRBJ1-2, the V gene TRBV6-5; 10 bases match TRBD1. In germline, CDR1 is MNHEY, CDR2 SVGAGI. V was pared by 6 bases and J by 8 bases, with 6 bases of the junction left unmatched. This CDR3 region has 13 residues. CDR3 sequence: CASSRDRGVGYTF. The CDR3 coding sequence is TGTGCCAGCAGCCGGGACAGGGGTGTCGGCTACACCTTC.

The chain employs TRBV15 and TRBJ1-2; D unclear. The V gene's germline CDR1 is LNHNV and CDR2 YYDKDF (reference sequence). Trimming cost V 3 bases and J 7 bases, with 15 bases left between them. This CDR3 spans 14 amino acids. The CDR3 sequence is CATSRSRDRVGYTF. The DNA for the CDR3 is TGTGCCACCAGCAGGTCGAGGGATAGGGTTGGCTACACCTTC.